The 9 T cell receptor beta chains reported below all come from one sample, sequenced in a study of blood T cell repertoires in COVID-19. This table comes from immunoSEQ multiplex PCR, and its TCRdb copy is limited to in-frame clones, with some not included. Here the sample spans some 180,000 clones, 84% being singletons. Material for sequencing was peripheral blood. The receptors come from a human donor in a cohort sampled during active COVID-19.

This chain uses TRBV27 with TRBJ1-1, with D tentatively TRBD1 (5 bases). The CDR3 sequence is 13 residues long. Trimming cost V 6 bases and J 4 bases, with 12 bases left between them. Germline CDR1 MNHEY, CDR2 SMNVEV (reference sequence). The CDR3 is CASSPGPSTEAFF. DNA for the CDR3: TGTGCCAGCAGCCCAGGGCCCAGCACTGAAGCTTTCTTT.

This chain uses TRBV28 with TRBJ1-2; perhaps TRBD1 as D (5 bases). With 2 bases removed from V and 7 bases from J, the gap between germline ends came to 11 bases. The CDR3 is 13 residues long. Germline loops: CDR1 MDHEN, CDR2 SYDVKM. CDR3 residues: CASSLAGSGGYTF. As DNA, the CDR3 is TGTGCCAGCAGTTTAGCAGGGTCGGGTGGCTACACCTTC.

This clone was picked up a small number of times. CDR3 sequence: CASCGNRGLYGYTF. DNA for the CDR3: TGTGCCAGCTGTGGGAACAGGGGGCTGTATGGCTACACCTTC. J is TRBJ1-2 and V is TRBV6-6; TRBD1 aligns across 9 bases. The ends lost 8 bases at V and 5 bases at J; junction bases unmatched: 9. The germline CDR1 and CDR2 sequences are MNHNY and SVGAGI (reference sequence). The CDR3 extends over 14 amino acids.

The chain joins TRBV5-5 to TRBJ2-7; D not certain. The length of the CDR3 is 14 residues. Trimming removed 2 bases from V and 6 bases from J, with 15 bases in between. Germline-derived CDR1 and CDR2 are SGHKS and YYEKEE (reference sequence). CDR3 amino acids: CASSFTYLPGEQYF. The CDR3 DNA is TGTGCCAGCAGCTTTACCTACCTCCCAGGCGAGCAGTACTTC.

The CDR3 is CASSRTNEKLFF. The CDR3 bases are TGTGCCAGCAGTCGGACAAATGAAAAACTGTTTTTT. This chain uses TRBV5-8 with TRBJ1-4, with a weak D call TRBD1 (5 bases). CDR3 length equals 12 residues. The V gene's germline CDR1 is SGHTS and CDR2 YDEGEE. The germline V and J ends were trimmed by 5 bases and 5 bases, with 7 bases remaining between them.

This sequence joins TRBV7-9 and TRBJ2-1, with D maybe TRBD2 (5 bases). Germline V gene lookup returns CDR1 SEHNR and CDR2 FQNEAQ (reference sequence). This CDR3 has 14 amino acids. With 1 base removed from V and 8 bases from J, the gap between germline ends came to 12 bases. The CDR3 reads CASSLERRRDEQFF. The CDR3 region has the DNA TGTGCCAGCAGCTTAGAACGGAGGCGGGATGAGCAGTTCTTC.

The V and J genes are TRBV3-1 (or the pseudogene TRBV3-2) and TRBJ1-5; D is ambiguous. Germline values: CDR1 LGHDT, CDR2 YNNKEL (reference sequence). The CDR3 covers 14 residues. Between the trimmed V and J ends, which lost 1 base and 3 bases, there was a span of 7 bases. CDR3 protein: CASSQGGNNQPQHF. CDR3 DNA sequence: TGTGCCAGCAGCCAAGGAGGGAACAATCAGCCCCAGCATTTT.

The chain combines TRBV10-1 with TRBJ1-3; tentatively, D is TRBD1 (6 bases). Trimming took off 7 bases at V and 1 base at J, with 11 bases between the two ends. The CDR3 loop spans 14 amino acids. Germline lookup yields CDR1 WNHNN and CDR2 SYGVQD (reference sequence). The chain's CDR3 is CASTIGGSGNTIYF. CDR3 nucleotide sequence: TGCGCCAGCACTATAGGGGGTTCTGGAAACACCATATATTTT.

The chain couples TRBV11-2 to TRBJ2-1; TRBD2 agrees at 10 bases. Germline V gives CDR1 SGHAT, CDR2 FQNNGV. The CDR3 length is 17 residues. After removal of 3 bases from V and 6 bases from J, the junction contained 11 bases not matched to a gene. CDR3 sequence reads: CASSFRPGTSVLNEQFF. As DNA, the CDR3 is TGTGCCAGCAGCTTTCGACCCGGGACTAGCGTTCTCAATGAGCAGTTCTTC.